A single sample gave rise to the 13 T cell receptor beta chains below, sequenced in a study of cytomegalovirus exposure and HLA in healthy donors. The PCR employed 60 Vbeta primers together with 13 Jbeta primers. Only in-frame clones appear in the TCRdb table, and some are missing; sequencing was by immunoSEQ multiplex PCR. Of around 170,000 clones detected, more than 70% appear once; the ten largest clones hold approximately 1.5%. Sequencing used PBMCs. The receptor source for this set is a girl aged 10 to 17 in good health and CMV-seronegative.

Details on this clone: Within the sample, other DNA sequences also encode this same CDR3. The chain couples TRBV15 to TRBJ1-5; D gene ambiguous. Deletions cut 1 base from V and 5 bases from J, with 3 bases between. Looked up from germline, CDR1 is LNHNV and CDR2 is YYDKDF (reference sequence). This CDR3 has 12 residues. The CDR3 nucleotides read TGTGCCACCAGCAGAGCAGATCAGCCCCAGCATTTT. It is translated as CATSRADQPQHF.

This chain connects TRBV5-6 to TRBJ2-3; 9 nucleotides match TRBD2. Germline CDR1 and CDR2: SGHDT and YYEEEE. The CDR3 extends over 15 amino acids. V was clipped by 3 bases and J by 4 bases; unmatched bases: 6. This CDR3 is CASSSERGAADTQYF. CDR3 bases: TGTGCCAGCAGCTCGGAGCGGGGGGCAGCAGATACGCAGTATTTT.

This clone appeared a single time. The rearrangement joins TRBV6-5 to TRBJ2-7; D perhaps matches TRBD2 (6 bases). V shed 5 bases and J shed 4 bases, with 9 bases lying between them. The CDR3 has 12 amino acids. The germline V gene has CDR1 MNHEY and CDR2 SVGAGI. CDR3 protein: CASSPGGYEQYF. The CDR3, as DNA: TGTGCCAGCAGTCCTGGGGGGTACGAGCAGTACTTC.

This chain links TRBV10-3 with TRBJ1-1; tentatively, D is TRBD1 (5 bases). In germline, CDR1 is ENHRY, CDR2 SYGVKD. The V end was cut by 9 bases, the J end by 2 bases, with 16 bases between. The CDR3 totals 14 residues. The CDR3 DNA is TGTGCCATAAAATTAACAGGTACAAACACTGAAGCTTTCTTT. Amino acid sequence: CAIKLTGTNTEAFF.

A single count supports this clone. The chain has TRBV7-8 and TRBJ2-7; tentative D call: TRBD1 (6 bases). The CDR3 runs to 13 residues. CDR1 SGHVS and CDR2 FQNEAQ come from the germline V gene. The germline V and J ends were trimmed by 2 bases and 2 bases, with 7 bases remaining between them. The CDR3 region has the DNA TGTGCCAGCAGCTTAACAGGGCCCTACGAGCAGTACTTC. It is translated as CASSLTGPYEQYF. Looking up the rest from reference TRBV7-8 and TRBJ2-7 gives the full variable domain: GAGVSQSPRYKVAKRGQDVALRCDPISGHVSLFWYQQALGQGPEFLTYFQNEAQLDKSGLPSDRFFAERPEGSVSTLKIQRTQQEDSAVYLCASSLTGPYEQYFGPGTRLTVT.

The genes are TRBV27 and TRBJ1-5, with 9 bases that match TRBD1. The CDR3 is made up of 15 amino acids. Looked up from germline, CDR1 is MNHEY and CDR2 is SMNVEV (reference sequence). With 6 bases clipped from V and 6 bases from J, the junction kept 9 bases outside the gene matches. CDR3 in amino acids: CASSSTGGIGQPQHF. CDR3 nucleotide sequence: TGTGCCAGCAGCTCGACAGGGGGGATAGGTCAGCCCCAGCATTTT.

This clone was counted a single time. Other DNA sequences from this sample encode an identical CDR3 as well. This chain links TRBV25-1 with TRBJ1-2; 12 bases map to TRBD1. Germline V lookup: CDR1 MGHDK, CDR2 SYGVNS. The CDR3 extends over 15 amino acids. The V gene end was trimmed by 3 bases and the J gene end by 5 bases; junction bases not matched to a gene: 4. The CDR3 protein is CASSDPGQGAYGYTF. In nucleotides, the CDR3 is TGTGCCAGCAGTGATCCGGGACAGGGGGCGTATGGCTACACCTTC.

The chain links TRBV29-1 to TRBJ1-1; D is undetermined. This CDR3 is 13 amino acids long. CDR1 and CDR2 (germline): SQVTM, ANQGSEA. V was cut by 6 bases and J by 6 bases, with 17 bases left in between. CDR3 sequence (DNA): TGCAGCGTAAAACTCCCGGCGGCCTCTGAAGCTTTCTTT. Encoded protein: CSVKLPAASEAFF.

The rearrangement links TRBV29-1 to TRBJ2-3, with 8 bases matching TRBD1. V shed 3 bases, J shed 1 base, and the junction held 0 bases outside the gene matches. The CDR3 covers 13 residues. Germline V CDR1 and CDR2: SQVTM, ANQGSEA. In DNA, the CDR3 is TGCAGCGTTGAGGGACAGGGCACAGATACGCAGTATTTT. This sequence encodes CSVEGQGTDTQYF.

This chain joins TRBV27 and TRBJ1-2; TRBD1 is a possible D gene (5 bases). Germline CDR1 MNHEY, CDR2 SMNVEV (reference sequence). The CDR3 runs to 14 residues. V was clipped by 6 bases and J by 4 bases, with 15 bases between them. CDR3 loop: CASRPTGGGYGYTF. CDR3 DNA: TGTGCCAGCAGACCCACCGGGGGGGGCTATGGCTACACCTTC.

J is TRBJ2-4 and V is TRBV27; a weak D match, TRBD2 (6 bases). This CDR3 spans 15 amino acids. Trimming stripped 4 bases from V and 6 bases from J, with 16 bases between. Germline CDR1 MNHEY, CDR2 SMNVEV (reference sequence). As DNA, the CDR3 is TGTGCCAGCAGTTCATCCCGGGAGTTCGGAAACATTCAGTACTTC. This encodes CASSSSREFGNIQYF.

This clone was detected only once. The V and J genes are TRBV18 and TRBJ1-6; weak D call: TRBD1 (5 bases). Between the trimmed V and J ends, which lost 3 bases and 8 bases, there was a span of 14 bases. The germline V gene has CDR1 KGHSH and CDR2 LQKENI. The CDR3 has 15 residues. The CDR3 here is CASSPSPPGDSPLHF. As DNA, the CDR3 is TGTGCCAGCTCACCGAGCCCGCCGGGGGATTCACCCCTCCACTTT.

This chain links TRBV15 with TRBJ1-5; 7 bases are a match to TRBD1. V was pared by 1 base and J by 9 bases, with 9 bases of the junction left unmatched. Germline CDR1 reads LNHNV; CDR2 reads YYDKDF (reference sequence). This CDR3 is built from 15 residues. The CDR3 DNA reads as TGTGCCACCAGCAGAGGACAGGGCCAGAGTAGGCCCCAGCATTTT. Residues: CATSRGQGQSRPQHF.